This T cell receptor beta chain originates from a study of T cell repertoires in cytomegalovirus infection. Study results and caveats: HLA-C-restricted CMV clonotypes gave the most frequent clonotype in two of eight donors. Summed public TCR beta family frequency identified CMV carriers bearing the relevant HLA.

This clonotype showed up just a few times. What it binds is not known. Germline V gene lookup returns CDR1 SQVTM and CDR2 ANQGSEA. V lost 4 bases, J lost 4 bases, and 14 bases lay in between. The CDR3 sequence is 13 residues long. Each CDR3 protein gets one entry after TCRdb re-called the reads with MiXCR. This sample carries roughly 100,000 distinct CDR3 sequences, 16% of them seen once, and the ten largest clones take approximately 8%. V and J are TRBV29-1 and TRBJ2-7; tentatively, D is TRBD2 (5 bases). Sequencing used PBMCs. The receptor comes from a human donor in good health (CMV status not recorded). Some clones in this sample may be carry-over from other donors' samples. The CDR3 loop is CSVGSPGVYEQYF. CDR3 DNA: TGCAGCGTTGGGTCGCCCGGGGTTTACGAGCAGTACTTC.